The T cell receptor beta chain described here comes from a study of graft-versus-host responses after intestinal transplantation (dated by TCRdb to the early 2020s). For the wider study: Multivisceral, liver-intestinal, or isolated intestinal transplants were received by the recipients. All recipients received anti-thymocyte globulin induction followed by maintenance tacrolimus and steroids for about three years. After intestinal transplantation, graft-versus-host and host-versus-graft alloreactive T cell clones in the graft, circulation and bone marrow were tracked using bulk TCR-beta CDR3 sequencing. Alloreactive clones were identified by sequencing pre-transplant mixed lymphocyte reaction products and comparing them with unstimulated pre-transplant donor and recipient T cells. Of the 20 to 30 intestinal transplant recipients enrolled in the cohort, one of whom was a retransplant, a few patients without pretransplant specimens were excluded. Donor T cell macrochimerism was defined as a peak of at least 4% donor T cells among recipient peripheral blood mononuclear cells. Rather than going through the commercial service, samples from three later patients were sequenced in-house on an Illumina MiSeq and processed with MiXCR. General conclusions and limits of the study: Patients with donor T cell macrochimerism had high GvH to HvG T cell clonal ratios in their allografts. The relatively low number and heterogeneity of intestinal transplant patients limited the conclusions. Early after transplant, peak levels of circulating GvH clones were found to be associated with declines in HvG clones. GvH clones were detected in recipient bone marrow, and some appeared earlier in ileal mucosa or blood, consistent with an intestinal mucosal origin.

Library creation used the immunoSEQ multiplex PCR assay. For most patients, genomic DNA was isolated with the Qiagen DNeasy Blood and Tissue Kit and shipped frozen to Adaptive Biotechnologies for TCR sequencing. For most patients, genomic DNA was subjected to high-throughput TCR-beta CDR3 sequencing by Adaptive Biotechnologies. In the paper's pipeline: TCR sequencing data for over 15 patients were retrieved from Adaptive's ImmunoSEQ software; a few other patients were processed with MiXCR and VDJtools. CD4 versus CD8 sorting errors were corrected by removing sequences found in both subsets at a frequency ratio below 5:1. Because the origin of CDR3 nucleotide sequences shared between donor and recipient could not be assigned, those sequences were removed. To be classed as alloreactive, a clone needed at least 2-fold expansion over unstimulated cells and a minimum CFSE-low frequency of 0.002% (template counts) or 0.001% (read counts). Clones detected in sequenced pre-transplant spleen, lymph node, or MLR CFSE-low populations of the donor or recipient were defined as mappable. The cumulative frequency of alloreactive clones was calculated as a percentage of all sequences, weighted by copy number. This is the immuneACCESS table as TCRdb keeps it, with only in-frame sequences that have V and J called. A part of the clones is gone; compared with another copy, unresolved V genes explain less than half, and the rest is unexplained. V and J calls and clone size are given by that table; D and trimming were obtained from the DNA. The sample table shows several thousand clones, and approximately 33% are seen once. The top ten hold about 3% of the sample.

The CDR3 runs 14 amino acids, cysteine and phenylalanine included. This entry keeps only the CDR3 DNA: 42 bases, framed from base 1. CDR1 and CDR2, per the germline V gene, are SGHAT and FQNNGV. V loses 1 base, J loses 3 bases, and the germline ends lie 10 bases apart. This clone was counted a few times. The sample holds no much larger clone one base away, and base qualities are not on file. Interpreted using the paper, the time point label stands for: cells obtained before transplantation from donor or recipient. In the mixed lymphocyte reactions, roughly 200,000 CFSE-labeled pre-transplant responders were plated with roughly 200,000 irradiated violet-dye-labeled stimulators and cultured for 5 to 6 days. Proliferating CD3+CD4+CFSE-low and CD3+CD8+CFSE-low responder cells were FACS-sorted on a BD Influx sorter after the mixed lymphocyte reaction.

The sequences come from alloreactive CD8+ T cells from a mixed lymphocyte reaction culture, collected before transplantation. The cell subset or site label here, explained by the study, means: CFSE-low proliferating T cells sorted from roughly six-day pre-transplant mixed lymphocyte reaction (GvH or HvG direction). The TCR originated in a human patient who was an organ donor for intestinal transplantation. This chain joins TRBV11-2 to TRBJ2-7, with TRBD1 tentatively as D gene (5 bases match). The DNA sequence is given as TGTGCCAGCAGCTTAGGGGGCAGGGTCTACGAGCAGTACTTC. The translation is CASSLGGRVYEQYF.